This T cell receptor (beta chain) was identified during a study of CD8 T cells in ankylosing spondylitis. Whole-study results and caveats: Significant enrichment of disease-linked clones was reported in matched ankylosing spondylitis synovial fluid.

5'-RACE, quantitative and with molecular barcodes, yielded the TCR beta libraries. TCRdb recomputed calls from the 5' RACE reads with MiXCR, one row per CDR3 protein. The sample carries about 140,000 distinct CDR3 sequences, roughly 6.6% recorded once. The CDR3 contains 13 residues. Trimming stripped 4 bases from V and 4 bases from J, with 11 bases between. Germline assignment: CDR1 SQVTM and CDR2 ANQGSEA. This clonotype was detected many times. The antigen remains undetermined. The V call is TRBV29-1, the J call TRBJ2-1; D might be TRBD1 or TRBD2, each matching 5 bases. The specimen was blood, either unsorted or a sorted T cell fraction (not recorded which). This TCR came from a female donor with ankylosing spondylitis or in good health (not recorded which). CDR3 nucleotide sequence: TGCAGCGTTGGCATGGGACGGTACAATGAGCAGTTCTTC. Translating gives CSVGMGRYNEQFF.